This is a list of T cell receptor beta chains from one sample in a study of blood T cell repertoires in COVID-19. Here immunoSEQ multiplex PCR was the method, and the copy in TCRdb shows in-frame clones only, minus some. This repertoire shows approximately 170,000 clones, approximately 80% found once; its top ten account for approximately 13%. Material: peripheral blood. The receptors here all came from a woman between 50 and 59 years old with acute or convalescent COVID-19. CDR3s include the opening cysteine and the closing phenylalanine or tryptophan. The D gene is left open where the match is weak. Size is stated for part of the rows, as once, few or many counts, or as a class when the clone is expanded.

len	v_gene	abundance	d_gene	j_gene	CDR3nt	CDR3aa
18	TRBV11-2	NA	TRBD1	TRBJ1-3	TGTGCCAGCAGCTCCCGCGGGACAGGGGGATTCGGCGGAAACACCATATATTTT	CASSSRGTGGFGGNTIYF
14	TRBV29-1	NA	TRBD2	TRBJ2-5	TGCAGCGTTGGGGTAGCGGGAGGAGGGGAGACCCAGTACTTC	CSVGVAGGGETQYF
14	TRBV6-5	NA	NA	TRBJ2-1	TGTGCCAGCAGTTACGGCCGGGGGACCAATGAGCAGTTCTTC	CASSYGRGTNEQFF
15	TRBV6-1	NA	TRBD2	TRBJ2-5	TGTGCCAGCAGTGAAGCAGCGGGAGGGCCAGAGACCCAGTACTTC	CASSEAAGGPETQYF
13	TRBV18	few	TRBD1	TRBJ2-7	TGTGCCAGCTCAGAAGGGGGCAAGTACGAGCAGTACTTC	CASSEGGKYEQYF
15	TRBV25-1	NA	NA	TRBJ1-4	TGTGCCAGCAGTGAATTCAGGGCAACTAATGAAAAACTGTTTTTT	CASSEFRATNEKLFF
15	TRBV6-6	once	NA	TRBJ2-5	TGTGCCAGCAACACCTTCATCGGACACGAAGAGACCCAGTACTTC	CASNTFIGHEETQYF
15	TRBV6-2/TRBV6-3	NA	NA	TRBJ2-1	TGTGCCAGCAGTTACGGCGGCCAGATCTACAATGAGCAGTTCTTC	CASSYGGQIYNEQFF
15	TRBV6-5	NA	TRBD1	TRBJ1-5	TGTGCCAGCAGCTGGACAGGGGGCAACAATCAGCCCCAGCATTTT	CASSWTGGNNQPQHF
14	TRBV10-2	NA	NA	TRBJ1-3	TGCGCCAGCAGTGAGCCAGGCGCCGGAAACACCATATATTTT	CASSEPGAGNTIYF
13	TRBV7-2	NA	NA	TRBJ2-3	TGTGCCAGCAGCTTCCCGGGCGGAGGTACGCAGTATTTT	CASSFPGGGTQYF
15	TRBV5-1	NA	TRBD1	TRBJ1-5	TGCGCCAGCAGCTTGGGGGACAGTAGCAATCAGCCCCAGCATTTT	CASSLGDSSNQPQHF
11	TRBV3-1/TRBV3-2	NA	TRBD2	TRBJ2-7	TGTGCCAGCGGCCGGGGGGGCGAGCAGTACTTC	CASGRGGEQYF
13	TRBV19	NA	NA	TRBJ2-1	TGTGCCAGTAGTATCCAGTTGACAGGCGGGCAGTTCTTC	CASSIQLTGGQFF
15	TRBV12-5	once	NA	TRBJ2-2	TGTGCTAGTGGTGCCCAGGGGAGTAGCACCGGGGAGCTGTTTTTT	CASGAQGSSTGELFF
11	TRBV12-3/TRBV12-4	NA	NA	TRBJ1-3	TGTGCCAGCAGACAGGGAAACACCATATATTTT	CASRQGNTIYF
17	TRBV10-2	NA	TRBD2	TRBJ2-1	TGCGCCAGCACTCGAGGAGGTCTAGCGGTCTCCTACAATGAGCAGTTCTTC	CASTRGGLAVSYNEQFF
13	TRBV27	NA	NA	TRBJ2-3	TGTGCCAGCAGTTCATTCCGGGGAGATACGCAGTATTTT	CASSSFRGDTQYF
13	TRBV12-3/TRBV12-4	NA	NA	TRBJ1-6	TGTGCCAGCACAGGAGGGGATGCGTCACCCCTCCACTTT	CASTGGDASPLHF
15	TRBV6-5	NA	NA	TRBJ2-2	TGTGCCACCAGGAGGGGGTCTCAGGGCACCGGGGAGCTGTTTTTT	CATRRGSQGTGELFF
16	TRBV6-5	few	TRBD1	TRBJ2-2	TGTGCCAGCAGTTACTCGGCCTCTGGACAGGGCCGGGAGCTGTTTTTT	CASSYSASGQGRELFF
14	TRBV19	NA	NA	TRBJ1-2	TGTGCCAGTAGGGTTCGGGAGCTGGACTATGGCTACACCTTC	CASRVRELDYGYTF
17	TRBV19	NA	TRBD1	TRBJ1-5	TGTGCCAGTAGTCCCCTCCGCGGACAGGGGGACAATCAGCCCCAGCATTTT	CASSPLRGQGDNQPQHF
15	TRBV19	NA	NA	TRBJ2-1	TGTGCCAGTAGTAAGGAGAGTACGGCACACAATGAGCAGTTCTTC	CASSKESTAHNEQFF
17	TRBV24-1	NA	TRBD1	TRBJ1-1	TGTGCCACCAGTGATGCTTCAACCGGGACAGGGGTAACTGAAGCTTTCTTT	CATSDASTGTGVTEAFF
15	TRBV3-1/TRBV3-2	NA	TRBD2	TRBJ2-7	TGTGCCAGCAGCCAAGAAATAGCGGGAGTACAAGAGCAGTACTTC	CASSQEIAGVQEQYF
13	TRBV18	once	TRBD1	TRBJ2-7	TGTGCCAGCTTTACCGGGACAGGGTACGAGCAGTACTTC	CASFTGTGYEQYF
14	TRBV19	NA	TRBD1	TRBJ1-6	TGTGCCAGTAGGAATACAGGGGATAATTCACCCCTCCACTTT	CASRNTGDNSPLHF
18	TRBV2	NA	TRBD2	TRBJ2-4	TGTGCCAGCAGTGAAGGACTAGCGGGACTCAGAGCCAAAAACATTCAGTACTTC	CASSEGLAGLRAKNIQYF
14	TRBV6-5	NA	NA	TRBJ2-7	TGTGCCAGCAGGTTACAGGGTTACCCCTACGAGCAGTACTTC	CASRLQGYPYEQYF
11	TRBV28	NA	NA	TRBJ2-5	TGTGCCAGCAGTTTAGTAGCAACCCAGTACTTC	CASSLVATQYF
12	TRBV6-2/TRBV6-3	once	NA	TRBJ2-7	TGTGCCAGCAGTTGGGCCGACTACGAGCAGTACTTC	CASSWADYEQYF
12	TRBV7-2	once	NA	TRBJ1-3	TGTGCCACTGCGGCGGAAGGAAACACCATATATTTT	CATAAEGNTIYF
12	TRBV3-1/TRBV3-2	NA	NA	TRBJ1-1	TGTGCCAGCAGCCAAGGAGGCACTGAAGCTTTCTTT	CASSQGGTEAFF
15	TRBV15	NA	TRBD1	TRBJ2-7	TGTGCCACCAGCAGAGAGACAGGGTCAACCTACGAGCAGTACTTC	CATSRETGSTYEQYF
13	TRBV6-2/TRBV6-3	NA	NA	TRBJ1-1	TGTGCCAGCAGTTACTCGGGGGGCACTGAAGCTTTCTTT	CASSYSGGTEAFF
15	TRBV7-8	NA	NA	TRBJ1-2	TGTGCCAGCAGCCTCCTACTCCGGGACATCCAGGGTTACACCTTC	CASSLLLRDIQGYTF
13	TRBV7-2	few	NA	TRBJ1-5	TGTGCCAGCAGCTTAGCAGTAGATCAGCCCCAGCATTTT	CASSLAVDQPQHF
13	TRBV3-1/TRBV3-2	NA	NA	TRBJ2-2	TGTGCCAGCAGCCCAGGGCCCACCGGGGAGCTGTTTTTT	CASSPGPTGELFF
16	TRBV5-1	NA	NA	TRBJ1-1	TGCGCCAGCAGCTTGAGGCAGGGTCCGGGGAACACTGAAGCTTTCTTT	CASSLRQGPGNTEAFF
15	TRBV21-1	NA	NA	TRBJ1-1	TGTGCCAGCAGCAAGGCATGGGGGCTTATTGATGAAGCTTTCTTT	CASSKAWGLIDEAFF
16	TRBV27	NA	TRBD1	TRBJ2-7	TGTGCCAGCAGAGCCTCCACAGGGGGAACTTCCTACGAGCAGTACTTC	CASRASTGGTSYEQYF
12	TRBV24-1	NA	TRBD1	TRBJ1-2	TGTGCCACCAGTGAGCCAGGGGGCGGCTACACCTTC	CATSEPGGGYTF
13	TRBV6-2/TRBV6-3	NA	TRBD1	TRBJ1-5	TGTGCCAGCAGTTCTGGGACAGAACAGCCCCAGCATTTT	CASSSGTEQPQHF
13	TRBV2	NA	NA	TRBJ1-5	TGTGCCAGCAGTGGCACGGGAGGGGAGCCCCAGCATTTT	CASSGTGGEPQHF